These 14 T cell receptor beta chains were all obtained from the same sample, sequenced in a study of T cells expressing NK-cell markers. After re-calling the 5' RACE reads, TCRdb lists one entry per CDR3 protein, DNA absent. This repertoire includes about 550,000 distinct CDR3 sequences. Sequencing was performed on blood T cells: a sorted CD56 or NKG2C T cell subset, CD4+ or CD8+ T cells, or bulk PBMC T cells (not recorded which). The source is a man aged 18 to 35 in good health.

The chain carries TRBV6-1 and TRBJ2-2; absent DNA, TCRdb's TRBD1 call cannot be checked. The CDR3 spans 13 residues. CDR1 and CDR2 from the germline V gene are MNHNS and SASEGT. The CDR3 protein is CASSTGFTGELFF.

The rearrangement uses TRBV12-3 or TRBV12-4 and TRBJ2-7; absent DNA, TCRdb's TRBD2 call cannot be checked. The CDR3 spans 17 residues. The CDR3 loop is CASSSSLLAVSSYEQYF.

The rearrangement links TRBV29-1 to TRBJ1-1. The CDR3 has 15 residues. CDR1 and CDR2 (germline): SQVTM, ANQGSEA. CDR3: CSVPGEGIMNTEAFF.

This chain joins TRBV6-6 and TRBJ2-1; TCRdb's D gene call, TRBD2, goes unchecked for lack of DNA. Germline V CDR1 and CDR2: MNHNY, SVGAGI (reference sequence). The CDR3 has 13 residues. CDR3: CASSWTSANEQFF.

CDR3 in amino acids: CATSPQLAGGYNEQFF. This sequence joins TRBV15 and TRBJ2-1; TCRdb indicates TRBD2, and absent DNA this call remains unverified. Germline loops: CDR1 LNHNV, CDR2 YYDKDF (reference sequence). This CDR3 region has 16 residues. Based on the CDR3 plus reference TRBV15 and TRBJ2-1, the full variable domain is DAMVIQNPRYQVTQFGKPVTLSCSQTLNHNVMYWYQQKSSQAPKLLFHYYDKDFNNEADTPDNFQSRRPNTSFCFLDIRSPGLGDTAMYLCATSPQLAGGYNEQFFGPGTRLTVL.

V gene TRBV6-5 combines with J gene TRBJ1-2. CDR1 MNHEY and CDR2 SVGAGI come from the germline V gene. This CDR3 is 14 amino acids long. The CDR3: CASSYSHTARVYTF.

The chain has TRBV20-1 and TRBJ2-7; TCRdb outputs TRBD2, but without DNA this stays unchecked. Germline V gene sequence: CDR1 DFQATT, CDR2 SNEGSKA (reference sequence). This CDR3 contains 20 residues. CDR3 region: CSAREGGSSGRAETTYEQYF.

This sequence joins TRBV7-9 and TRBJ1-5; TCRdb proposes TRBD1, but this gene call is untestable without DNA. CDR3 size: 14 residues. From germline, CDR1 is SEHNR and CDR2 FQNEAQ (reference sequence). CDR3 protein: CASSPGQGHQPQHF.

The V and J genes are TRBV20-1 and TRBJ1-2; the TRBD1 assignment by TCRdb is unverifiable without DNA. In germline, CDR1 is DFQATT, CDR2 SNEGSKA (reference sequence). The CDR3 is made up of 19 amino acids. This CDR3 is CSARAPGQKPYLANYGYTF.

This rearrangement joins TRBV12-3 or TRBV12-4 to TRBJ2-3; TCRdb's D gene call, TRBD2, goes unchecked for lack of DNA. This CDR3 region has 14 residues. CDR3 in amino acids: CASNGGGGTDTQYF.

This chain links TRBV19 with TRBJ2-1; TCRdb selects TRBD2, and the lack of DNA leaves this call unchecked. Per the germline V gene, CDR1 is LNHDA and CDR2 is SQIVND (reference sequence). CDR3 length equals 16 residues. The CDR3 here is CASSSRAGRYYNEQFF.

The V gene is TRBV28, the J gene TRBJ2-1; without DNA, the TCRdb call of TRBD2 cannot be checked. CDR1 and CDR2 from the germline V gene are MDHEN and SYDVKM. The length of the CDR3 is 14 residues. CDR3: CASYLAGAPHEQFF.

The chain links TRBV6-2 or TRBV6-3 to TRBJ2-1; TCRdb gives TRBD2 as the D gene, but with no DNA this cannot be confirmed. Germline V gives CDR1 MNHEY, CDR2 SVGEGT. This CDR3 region has 20 residues. This chain's CDR3 is CASSYSGLAGAPRTYNEQFF.

This chain connects TRBV6-5 to TRBJ1-4. The length of the CDR3 is 15 residues. Germline-derived CDR1 and CDR2 are MNHEY and SVGAGI. The CDR3 loop reads CASSYSGGRDEKLFF.